The 23 T cell receptor beta chains presented below share a single source sample, sequenced in a study of T-cell reconstitution after alpha-beta-depleted transplantation in children. Preparation of the TCRbeta library was carried out with unique molecular identifiers. TCRdb ran MiXCR on the PCR reads and lists one entry per CDR3 protein. The sample includes around 450,000 distinct CDR3 sequences, about 11% of them seen just once. The material was PBMCs, obtained before TCRalphabeta/CD19-depleted stem cell transplant. The receptors here all came from a child under 10 years old with inherited bone marrow failure, due to receive a stem cell transplant.

This clonotype was found a few times. The chain uses TRBV20-1 and TRBJ2-7, with D perhaps being TRBD1 or TRBD2 (5 bases each). V lost 3 bases and J 4 bases, leaving 16 bases between the germline ends. The CDR3 contains 14 residues. The germline gives CDR1 DFQATT, CDR2 SNEGSKA (reference sequence). CDR3 coding DNA: TGCAGTGCTAGGTCCGGGGCGGGTTCGTACGAGCAGTACTTC. Translating it yields CSARSGAGSYEQYF.

This clonotype was found many times. V gene TRBV12-3 or TRBV12-4 combines with J gene TRBJ2-6; 7 nucleotides align to TRBD1. The V gene end was trimmed by 7 bases and the J gene end by 2 bases; junction bases not matched to a gene: 2. The CDR3 sequence is 14 residues long. The CDR3 DNA reads as TGTGCCAGCAAGCAGGGGGCTGGGGCCAACGTCCTGACTTTC. Amino acid sequence: CASKQGAGANVLTF.

This clonotype was seen ten or more times. The chain recombines TRBV11-2 with TRBJ1-1, with 10 positions matching TRBD1. V shed 5 bases and J 3 bases; nucleotides not matched to a gene: 3. The CDR3 runs to 14 residues. Germline assignment: CDR1 SGHAT and CDR2 FQNNGV. DNA of the CDR3: TGTGCCAGCAGCAAGACAGGGGGCCACACTGAAGCTTTCTTT. Its translation: CASSKTGGHTEAFF.

V usage is TRBV5-4 and J usage is TRBJ1-2; D is perhaps TRBD1 (6 bases). The CDR3 runs to 15 residues. With 2 bases removed from V and 2 bases from J, the gap between germline ends came to 13 bases. Germline lookup yields CDR1 SGHNT and CDR2 YYREEE (reference sequence). The CDR3 protein is CASSLGGVGNYGYTF. For the CDR3, the DNA is TGTGCCAGCAGCTTAGGGGGGGTTGGCAACTATGGCTACACCTTC.

This clonotype was counted many times. J is TRBJ1-1 and V is TRBV4-2; maybe TRBD1 (5 bases). In germline, CDR1 is LGHNA, CDR2 YNFKEQ. Trimming removed 0 bases at V and 4 bases at J, with 15 bases between. This CDR3 is 16 amino acids long. Here the CDR3 DNA reads TGTGCCAGCAGCCAAGACGAGAGTACGGGGGGCACTGAAGCTTTCTTT. Translated: CASSQDESTGGTEAFF.

There are many counts of this clonotype. The chain is built from TRBV4-3 and TRBJ2-3; 9 nucleotides match TRBD1. The CDR3 is 17 amino acids. In germline, CDR1 is LGHNA, CDR2 YSLEER. J gave up 1 base and V 0 bases, and 5 bases lay outside the gene matches. The CDR3 is CASSQDRWDRGTDTQYF. In DNA, the CDR3 is TGCGCCAGCAGCCAAGATCGGTGGGACAGGGGCACAGATACGCAGTATTTT.

There are a few counts of this clonotype. The rearrangement uses TRBV7-7 and TRBJ1-4, with unresolved D. This CDR3 has 15 residues. Germline CDR1 is SSHAT and CDR2 is FNYEAQ (reference sequence). The CDR3 sequence is CASLRLPSTNEKLFF. The CDR3 bases are TGTGCTAGCCTACGCCTTCCCTCAACTAATGAAAAACTGTTTTTT.

This clonotype was seen only a few times. The CDR3 loop reads CAISESGLAGATQYF. CDR3 in DNA: TGTGCCATCAGTGAGTCGGGGCTAGCTGGAGCGACCCAGTACTTC. The V gene is TRBV10-3, the J gene TRBJ2-5; the D gene could be TRBD1 or TRBD2 (5 bases each). Germline assignment: CDR1 ENHRY and CDR2 SYGVKD. V was shortened by 0 bases and J by 7 bases, with 15 bases between the two germline ends. This CDR3 contains 15 residues.

With regard to this clonotype: With a much larger clone just one base away, this may be a read error. This sequence joins TRBV4-3 and TRBJ2-7, with 8 bases lining up with TRBD2. This CDR3 has 17 amino acids. CDR1 and CDR2 from the germline V gene are LGHNA and YSLEER. This CDR3 is CASNQFPTGTSSYEQYF. The DNA for the CDR3 is TGCGCCAGCAACCAATTCCCGACCGGGACTAGCTCCTACGAGCAGTACTTC.

This clonotype was observed at least ten times. CDR3: CATSDPNLDKQDTDTQYF. CDR3 coding DNA: TGTGCCACCAGTGACCCAAACCTAGACAAACAGGACACAGATACGCAGTATTTT. The genes are TRBV24-1 and TRBJ2-3; maybe TRBD1 (5 bases). Trimming left V 4 bases short and J 2 bases short, with 21 bases between. Germline assignment: CDR1 KGHDR and CDR2 SFDVKD. The CDR3 is 18 residues long.

The CDR3 sequence: CASSRQGRFPNTEAFF. The CDR3 region has the DNA TGTGCCAGCAGCCGACAGGGTAGGTTCCCGAACACTGAAGCTTTCTTT. The V call is TRBV14, the J call TRBJ1-1, with 7 bases fitting TRBD1. J lost 1 base, V lost 4 bases, and 9 bases had no gene match. The CDR3 is made up of 16 amino acids. CDR1 is SGHDN, CDR2 FVKESK, per germline.

To note about this clonotype: A single base separates this from a much larger clone, so it may be a read error. V and J are TRBV9 and TRBJ1-1; D gene uncertain. Per the germline V gene, CDR1 is SGDLS and CDR2 is YYNGEE. The V and J ends lost 0 bases and 1 base respectively, with 7 bases between them. CDR3 length equals 14 residues. CDR3 DNA: TGTGCCAGCAGCGTAGAAACAACGAACACTGAAGCTTTCTTT. Protein sequence: CASSVETTNTEAFF.

The V call is TRBV11-1, the J call TRBJ2-1; D remains unclear. The V end lost 0 bases, the J end lost 4 bases, and 19 bases lay between the germline ends. The CDR3 spans 18 residues. Germline V gives CDR1 SGHAT, CDR2 FQDESV (reference sequence). The CDR3 here is CASSLAREQTEPYNEQFF. The DNA of the CDR3 is TGTGCCAGCAGCTTAGCGCGAGAACAGACTGAGCCTTACAATGAGCAGTTCTTC.

This clonotype was counted ten times or more. The chain links TRBV2 to TRBJ1-2; D is undetermined. The length of the CDR3 is 9 residues. V was cut by 9 bases and J by 8 bases, with 7 bases left in between. Germline CDR1 and CDR2: SNHLY and FYNNEI. The CDR3 nucleotides read TGTGCCAGTGGGAGGGGCTACACCTTC. It codes for CASGRGYTF.

The chain joins TRBV11-1 to TRBJ2-6; 8 bases map to TRBD1. J gave up 2 bases and V 5 bases, and 5 bases lay outside the gene matches. CDR1 is SGHAT and CDR2 is FQDESV in the germline V gene (reference sequence). The CDR3 covers 16 residues. The CDR3: CASSRATGAGANVLTF. The CDR3 coding sequence is TGTGCCAGCAGCCGCGCGACAGGGGCTGGGGCCAACGTCCTGACTTTC.

This clonotype was seen a handful of times. The CDR3 nucleotides are TGTGCCAGCAGTGGGGGACAGCCGGTCACCCTCCACTTT. It translates to CASSGGQPVTLHF. The chain carries TRBV6-1 and TRBJ1-6; 7 bases line up with TRBD1. Trimming removed 4 bases from V and 14 bases from J; junction bases left unmatched: 8. This CDR3 is built from 13 residues. Germline CDR1 reads MNHNS; CDR2 reads SASEGT.

This clonotype was seen ten or more times. V gene TRBV18 combines with J gene TRBJ1-1; D call uncertain. V was cut by 7 bases and J by 0 bases, with 9 bases left in between. Germline loops: CDR1 KGHSH, CDR2 LQKENI. The CDR3 sequence is 13 residues long. The CDR3 loop reads CASCENMNTEAFF. CDR3 in DNA: TGTGCCAGCTGCGAAAACATGAACACTGAAGCTTTCTTT.

In this sample, this clonotype turned up many times. CDR3 DNA sequence: TGCGCCAGCAGCTGGGGGGCGACAGTTGCTGAGCAGTTCTTC. Its translation: CASSWGATVAEQFF. The chain carries TRBV4-1 and TRBJ2-1; the D gene could be TRBD1 or TRBD2 (6 bases each). The CDR3 loop spans 14 amino acids. V lost 5 bases and J lost 9, with 17 bases in between. Germline loops: CDR1 MGHRA, CDR2 YSYEKL.

In its sample, this clonotype was seen a few times. This chain uses TRBV7-2 with TRBJ2-2; possibly TRBD1 for D (5 bases). The CDR3 consists of 14 residues. Trimming pared 2 bases from V and 5 bases from J, leaving 9 bases between. The germline gives CDR1 SGHTA, CDR2 FQGNSA. The CDR3 DNA reads as TGTGCCAGCAGCTTAATGTCAGGGACCGGGGAGCTGTTTTTT. Translation gives CASSLMSGTGELFF.

This clonotype occurred many times. The chain uses TRBV10-2 and TRBJ2-3; D ambiguous. Germline CDR1 WSHSY, CDR2 SAAADI. Trimming removed 7 bases at V and 2 bases at J, with 13 bases between. The CDR3 extends over 14 amino acids. The chain's CDR3 is CASTVRRLTDTQYF. DNA for the CDR3: TGCGCCAGCACAGTTCGACGCCTCACAGATACGCAGTATTTT.

This clonotype came up many times. J is TRBJ1-6 and V is TRBV28; 10 bases match TRBD1. J was trimmed by 9 bases and V by 6 bases; bases with no gene match: 5. The germline gives CDR1 MDHEN, CDR2 SYDVKM. This CDR3 is 14 amino acids long. CDR3 in amino acids: CASSRGQGGSPLHF. The CDR3 DNA sequence: TGTGCCAGCAGCCGCGGACAGGGGGGTTCACCCCTCCACTTT.

The genes are TRBV30 and TRBJ2-3; 7 nucleotides line up with TRBD2. CDR1 GTSNPN and CDR2 SVGIG come from the germline V gene (reference sequence). This CDR3 is built from 11 residues. V shed 5 bases and J 6 bases; nucleotides not matched to a gene: 2. The CDR3 DNA reads TGTGCCTGGGGTAGCGGGGATACGCAGTATTTT. It specifies CAWGSGDTQYF.

This clonotype has ten or more counts. The chain combines TRBV5-1 with TRBJ2-1; 12 positions agree with TRBD2. The CDR3 has 17 residues. CDR1 SGHRS and CDR2 YFSETQ come from the germline V gene. V was pared by 4 bases and J by 4 bases, with 9 bases of the junction left unmatched. The CDR3: CASSAARTSGAYNEQFF. For the CDR3, the DNA is TGCGCCAGCAGCGCTGCCCGGACTAGCGGGGCTTACAATGAGCAGTTCTTC.